The 32 T cell receptor beta chains given below trace back to one sample, sequenced in a study of shared clonotypes between healthy human individuals (dated by TCRdb to about 2020). Library preparation employed the immunoSEQ multiplex PCR assay. TCRdb mirrors the immuneACCESS table, restricted to in-frame sequences. Some clones are absent from its copies; in checked studies, under half trace to an unresolved V gene, and the reason for the others is unknown. In this sample the table shows 2 million to 2.5 million clones, 95% of which occur a single time. The ten largest clones add up to roughly 0.13% of the sample. The sample consisted of naive CD4+ T cells sorted from blood. The sample's cell subset or site, from its label and the paper: CD45RA+ positively selected. Receptors were obtained from a man younger than 35 in good health.

The chain links TRBV18 to TRBJ2-5; D remains ambiguous. CDR3 size: 12 residues. Germline V lookup: CDR1 KGHSH, CDR2 LQKENI. Trimming shortened V by 3 bases and J by 5 bases, and 7 bases separated the two germline ends. As DNA, the CDR3 is TGTGCCAGCTCACCTATAAGCGAGACCCAGTACTTC. Its translation is CASSPISETQYF.

The rearrangement uses TRBV30 and TRBJ1-3; no definite D call. The CDR3 length is 12 residues. CDR1 and CDR2 (germline): GTSNPN, SVGIG (reference sequence). V gave up 7 bases and J gave up 4 bases, with 11 bases separating them. CDR3 coding DNA: TGTGCCTTCCCCGCCGCCGGAAACACCATATATTTT. As protein: CAFPAAGNTIYF. Looking up the rest from reference TRBV30 and TRBJ1-3 gives the full variable domain: SQTIHQWPATLVQPVGSPLSLECTVEGTSNPNLYWYRQAAGRGLQLLFYSVGIGQISSEVPQNLSASRPQDRQFILSSKKLLLSDSGFYLCAFPAAGNTIYFGEGSWLTVV.

The V and J genes are TRBV19 and TRBJ1-3; no firm D call. The germline V and J ends were trimmed by 4 bases and 4 bases, with 11 bases remaining between them. CDR1 LNHDA and CDR2 SQIVND come from the germline V gene (reference sequence). The CDR3 is 14 residues long. The CDR3 DNA reads TGTGCCAGTAGTAGTGGAGGGTACGGAAACACCATATATTTT. It yields the protein CASSSGGYGNTIYF.

As concerns this clone: This specimen includes other DNA sequences encoding the same CDR3. V gene TRBV5-4 combines with J gene TRBJ2-1, with no clear D. The germline V gene encodes CDR1 SGHNT and CDR2 YYREEE (reference sequence). The CDR3 has 13 amino acids. Trimming removed 0 bases from V and 7 bases from J, with 8 bases in between. Written as DNA, the CDR3 is TGTGCCAGCAGCTTGGCCGGCGGTAATGAGCAGTTCTTC. This codes for CASSLAGGNEQFF. The full variable domain, in which reference TRBV5-4 and TRBJ2-1 provide the parts outside the CDR3, is ETGVTQSPTHLIKTRGQQVTLRCSSQSGHNTVSWYQQALGQGPQFIFQYYREEENGRGNFPPRFSGLQFPNYSSELNVNALELDDSALYLCASSLAGGNEQFFGPGTRLTVL.

The genes are TRBV15 and TRBJ2-7; D is perhaps TRBD2 (6 bases). V dropped 1 base and J dropped 2 bases, with 18 bases sitting between them. The CDR3 totals 17 residues. Germline loops: CDR1 LNHNV, CDR2 YYDKDF (reference sequence). The CDR3 DNA sequence: TGTGCCACCAGCAGAGCCACGGGAGCCGGGACCCCCTACGAGCAGTACTTC. Its translation: CATSRATGAGTPYEQYF.

The rearrangement uses TRBV7-4 and TRBJ1-4; D is unclear. Germline assignment: CDR1 SGHVT and CDR2 SQSDAQ. The CDR3 is made up of 14 amino acids. V was clipped by 6 bases and J by 10 bases, with 18 bases between them. The CDR3 sequence: CASRTEGGFGKLFF. CDR3 coding DNA: TGTGCCAGCAGGACCGAGGGAGGGTTCGGAAAACTGTTTTTT.

This clone was counted a single time. The chain recombines TRBV2 with TRBJ2-3; TRBD1 agrees at 9 bases. This CDR3 is 14 amino acids long. Unmatched junction bases numbered 6, after V lost 6 bases and J lost 5 bases. Germline V gene data show CDR1 as SNHLY and CDR2 as FYNNEI. DNA of the CDR3: TGTGCCAGCAGGGTACAGGGGGCCGGAGATACGCAGTATTTT. Encoded protein: CASRVQGAGDTQYF. The whole variable domain, remainder taken from reference TRBV2 and TRBJ2-3, is EPEVTQTPSHQVTQMGQEVILRCVPISNHLYFYWYRQILGQKVEFLVSFYNNEISEKSEIFDDQFSVERPDGSNFTLKIRSTKLEDSAMYFCASRVQGAGDTQYFGPGTRLTVL.

J is TRBJ2-2 and V is TRBV29-1; 11 bases match TRBD1. Germline V gene sequence: CDR1 SQVTM, CDR2 ANQGSEA. V lost 4 bases to trimming and J lost 5 bases; unmatched junction nucleotides: 6. This CDR3 spans 15 amino acids. The CDR3 DNA follows: TGCAGCGTTGGAAAGGGGACAGGGGGGACCGGGGAGCTGTTTTTT. This translates into CSVGKGTGGTGELFF.

The chain has TRBV5-1 and TRBJ2-2; D perhaps matches TRBD1 (6 bases). Trimming pared 0 bases from V and 6 bases from J, leaving 12 bases between. In germline, CDR1 is SGHRS, CDR2 YFSETQ. The CDR3 length is 15 residues. The CDR3 sequence: CASSLAGGTAGELFF. CDR3 DNA sequence: TGCGCCAGCAGCTTGGCTGGGGGCACGGCCGGGGAGCTGTTTTTT.

J is TRBJ2-7 and V is TRBV5-4, with 8 bases matching TRBD2. Trimming at V came to 0 bases and at J to 6 bases, leaving 8 bases not matched to a gene. CDR3 length equals 15 residues. Germline lookup yields CDR1 SGHNT and CDR2 YYREEE (reference sequence). CDR3 bases: TGTGCCAGCAGCTTGGACGGGACTAGTCGTAGCGAGCAGTACTTC. Translating gives CASSLDGTSRSEQYF.

This clone was seen only a few times. Other DNA sequences in the sample encode the same CDR3. The CDR3 DNA sequence: TGTGCCAGCTCACCACCTCTAGAGACCCAGTACTTC. Protein product: CASSPPLETQYF. The gene calls are TRBV18 and TRBJ2-5; D remains ambiguous. Trimming left V 0 bases short and J 4 bases short, with 3 bases between. The CDR3 is 12 amino acids. The germline CDR1 and CDR2 sequences are KGHSH and LQKENI.

The rearrangement uses TRBV6-6 and TRBJ2-7; weak D call: TRBD1 (6 bases). The length of the CDR3 is 12 residues. Trimming removed 10 bases at V and 4 bases at J, with 14 bases between. Germline V gene sequence: CDR1 MNHNY, CDR2 SVGAGI (reference sequence). The CDR3 sequence is CAIRQEMYEQYF. DNA of the CDR3: TGTGCCATTAGACAGGAAATGTACGAGCAGTACTTC.

This rearrangement joins TRBV10-3 to TRBJ2-7, with a possible D match to TRBD2 (6 bases). Trimming removed 4 bases from V and 0 bases from J, with 16 bases in between. Germline CDR1 reads ENHRY; CDR2 reads SYGVKD. The CDR3 length is 16 residues. Here the CDR3 DNA reads TGTGCCATCAGTGGGTCCCTAGCGTTGAGCTCCTACGAGCAGTACTTC. This translates into CAISGSLALSSYEQYF.

The table lists this clone with a count of one. The V and J genes are TRBV2 and TRBJ1-2; D perhaps matches TRBD1 (6 bases). Germline V gene data show CDR1 as SNHLY and CDR2 as FYNNEI. This CDR3 has 15 amino acids. V was trimmed by 4 bases and J by 7 bases, leaving 19 bases between them. CDR3 DNA: TGTGCCAGCAGTGTCAGGGGTCAGGGGATTGGTGGCTACACCTTC. Translating gives CASSVRGQGIGGYTF.

This sequence joins TRBV7-2 and TRBJ1-6; D not resolved. The V end was cut by 1 base, the J end by 0 bases, with 10 bases between. Germline CDR1 reads SGHTA; CDR2 reads FQGNSA. There are 17 residues in the CDR3. The DNA for the CDR3 is TGTGCCAGCAGCTTAGGGTGGAGGAGCTCCTATAATTCACCCCTCCACTTT. Amino acid sequence: CASSLGWRSSYNSPLHF.

V usage is TRBV5-1 and J usage is TRBJ2-7; maybe TRBD1 (5 bases). The ends were cut back, 5 bases at V and 3 bases at J, with 18 bases in the middle. The CDR3 covers 15 residues. CDR1 and CDR2 from the germline V gene are SGHRS and YFSETQ. The chain's CDR3 is CASRYDSSLGYEQYF. The CDR3 region has the DNA TGCGCCAGCAGGTATGACAGCAGCCTCGGCTACGAGCAGTACTTC. Supplemented by reference TRBV5-1 and TRBJ2-7, the full variable domain reads KAGVTQTPRYLIKTRGQQVTLSCSPISGHRSVSWYQQTPGQGLQFLFEYFSETQRNKGNFPGRFSGRQFSNSRSEMNVSTLELGDSALYLCASRYDSSLGYEQYFGPGTRLTVT.

CDR3 in DNA: TGTGCCATTCTAAAGAGAGGGACAGTAGATATGTCACCCCTCCACTTT. Encoded protein: CAILKRGTVDMSPLHF. The rearrangement uses TRBV10-3 and TRBJ1-6; the match to TRBD1 covers 7 bases. With 9 bases clipped from V and 10 bases from J, the junction kept 18 bases outside the gene matches. CDR3 size: 16 residues. The germline V gene encodes CDR1 ENHRY and CDR2 SYGVKD.

A single count supports this clone. The chain joins TRBV7-6 to TRBJ1-4; D might be TRBD1 (6 bases). This CDR3 spans 17 amino acids. Trimming stripped 0 bases from V and 8 bases from J, with 19 bases between. Germline lookup yields CDR1 SGHVS and CDR2 FNYEAQ. The CDR3 DNA sequence: TGTGCCAGCAGCTTAGCAGGGCATCAGGGGTTGGACGAAAAACTGTTTTTT. Encoded protein: CASSLAGHQGLDEKLFF.

The genes are TRBV7-2 and TRBJ2-2; D tentatively reads TRBD1 or TRBD2 (5 bases each). Germline values: CDR1 SGHTA, CDR2 FQGNSA. Trimming removed 3 bases at V and 7 bases at J, with 9 bases between. The CDR3 covers 13 residues. The CDR3 reads CASSLGTGGELFF. DNA of the CDR3: TGTGCCAGCAGCTTGGGGACGGGCGGGGAGCTGTTTTTT.

The V and J genes are TRBV27 and TRBJ1-5; possible D gene TRBD1, 6 bases. CDR3 length equals 16 residues. Germline values: CDR1 MNHEY, CDR2 SMNVEV (reference sequence). Trimming removed 2 bases at V and 2 bases at J, with 13 bases between. CDR3 nucleotide sequence: TGTGCCAGCAGTTTACAGGGGAGAAGTGGCAATCAGCCCCAGCATTTT. Its translation: CASSLQGRSGNQPQHF.

The CDR3 reads CASSEYDTIYF. CDR3 sequence (DNA): TGTGCCAGCAGTGAATATGACACCATATATTTT. This chain links TRBV6-1 with TRBJ1-3; D is unresolved. The germline CDR1 and CDR2 sequences are MNHNS and SASEGT. CDR3 length equals 11 residues. Between the trimmed V and J ends, which lost 2 bases and 8 bases, there was a span of 4 bases.

V gene TRBV18 combines with J gene TRBJ2-7, with TRBD1 identical over 8 bases. Per the germline V gene, CDR1 is KGHSH and CDR2 is LQKENI. The V segment lost 2 bases and the J segment 5 bases; nucleotides outside the gene matches: 8. The CDR3 contains 15 residues. The CDR3, as DNA: TGTGCCAGCTCACCAGCGCAGGGGGCTACCAACGAGCAGTACTTC. Its protein is CASSPAQGATNEQYF.

The chain is built from TRBV6-6 and TRBJ1-2; the D is unclear. This CDR3 region has 12 residues. In germline, CDR1 is MNHNY, CDR2 SVGAGI (reference sequence). V was clipped by 9 bases and J by 2 bases, with 10 bases between them. In DNA, the CDR3 is TGTGCCAGGCCCCGGGTAAACTATGGCTACACCTTC. It encodes CARPRVNYGYTF.

This clone was recorded a few times. The genes are TRBV6-5 and TRBJ1-6; a weak D match, TRBD1 (6 bases). The CDR3 covers 14 residues. The ends were cut back, 0 bases at V and 10 bases at J, with 10 bases in the middle. CDR1 is MNHEY and CDR2 is SVGAGI in the germline V gene. This chain's CDR3 is CASSYSTGSSPLHF. As DNA, the CDR3 is TGTGCCAGCAGTTACTCGACAGGCTCCTCACCCCTCCACTTT.

This clone was seen once. V is TRBV2 and J is TRBJ2-7, with D unresolved. CDR1 is SNHLY and CDR2 is FYNNEI in the germline V gene. Deletions cut 6 bases from V and 4 bases from J, with 13 bases between. This CDR3 region has 13 residues. The CDR3 DNA sequence: TGTGCCAGCAGCGTGACCGACGTTTACGAGCAGTACTTC. Protein product: CASSVTDVYEQYF. Based on the CDR3 plus reference TRBV2 and TRBJ2-7, the full variable domain is EPEVTQTPSHQVTQMGQEVILRCVPISNHLYFYWYRQILGQKVEFLVSFYNNEISEKSEIFDDQFSVERPDGSNFTLKIRSTKLEDSAMYFCASSVTDVYEQYFGPGTRLTVT.

The chain joins TRBV19 to TRBJ1-1; the D gene is possibly TRBD1 (5 bases). Per germline, CDR1 LNHDA and CDR2 SQIVND (reference sequence). There are 15 residues in the CDR3. Trimming cost V 7 bases and J 8 bases, with 23 bases left between them. The CDR3 sequence: CASKTTGEAVSEAFF. DNA for the CDR3: TGTGCCAGTAAGACGACGGGGGAAGCAGTCTCAGAAGCTTTCTTT.

The chain has TRBV11-3 and TRBJ2-2; a weak D match, TRBD2 (6 bases). Trimming took 0 bases from V and 4 from J, leaving 15 bases between them. Germline lookup yields CDR1 SGHNT and CDR2 YENEEA. The CDR3 totals 17 residues. The CDR3 region is CASSLDAWAGRTGELFF. In DNA, the CDR3 is TGTGCCAGCAGCTTAGATGCGTGGGCGGGGCGCACCGGGGAGCTGTTTTTT.

The chain employs TRBV5-4 and TRBJ2-7; TRBD1 might be the D (6 bases). V lost 4 bases and J lost 3, with 20 bases in between. The germline V gene has CDR1 SGHNT and CDR2 YYREEE (reference sequence). This CDR3 region has 16 residues. CDR3 sequence reads: CASSLGDRKTGYEQYF. The CDR3, as DNA: TGTGCCAGCAGCCTGGGCGACAGGAAAACTGGCTACGAGCAGTACTTC.

The J gene is TRBJ2-7, the V gene TRBV18; perhaps TRBD1 as D (6 bases). V dropped 6 bases and J dropped 2 bases, with 26 bases sitting between them. Germline V gene data show CDR1 as KGHSH and CDR2 as LQKENI. CDR3 size: 18 residues. CDR3 residues: CASSQKPQGSSWAYEQYF. The CDR3 region has the DNA TGTGCCAGCTCCCAAAAACCACAGGGCTCATCCTGGGCCTACGAGCAGTACTTC.

This chain links TRBV6-6 with TRBJ2-5; 8 bases match TRBD2. This CDR3 is 14 amino acids long. V gave up 2 bases and J gave up 5 bases; unmatched junction bases: 4. The germline V gene encodes CDR1 MNHNY and CDR2 SVGAGI (reference sequence). DNA for the CDR3: TGTGCCAGCAGTTACACGGGAGGGGATGAGACCCAGTACTTC. It is translated as CASSYTGGDETQYF.

The chain employs TRBV4-1 and TRBJ1-2; 7 bases fit TRBD1. The CDR3 contains 15 residues. The germline gives CDR1 MGHRA, CDR2 YSYEKL. V dropped 0 bases and J dropped 6; count of bases not matched to a gene: 7. The CDR3 reads CASSQETLTGHGYTF. Written as DNA, the CDR3 is TGCGCCAGCAGCCAAGAAACCTTGACAGGGCATGGCTACACCTTC.

In the case of this clone: The same CDR3 can be traced to other DNA sequences in this sample. The chain's CDR3 is CASSYSGSSYEQYF. DNA for the CDR3: TGTGCCAGCAGTTACTCGGGCTCCTCCTACGAGCAGTACTTC. The chain has TRBV6-6 and TRBJ2-7; D not resolved. There are 14 residues in the CDR3. The germline CDR1 and CDR2 sequences are MNHNY and SVGAGI (reference sequence). V shed 0 bases and J shed 0 bases, with 6 bases lying between them.